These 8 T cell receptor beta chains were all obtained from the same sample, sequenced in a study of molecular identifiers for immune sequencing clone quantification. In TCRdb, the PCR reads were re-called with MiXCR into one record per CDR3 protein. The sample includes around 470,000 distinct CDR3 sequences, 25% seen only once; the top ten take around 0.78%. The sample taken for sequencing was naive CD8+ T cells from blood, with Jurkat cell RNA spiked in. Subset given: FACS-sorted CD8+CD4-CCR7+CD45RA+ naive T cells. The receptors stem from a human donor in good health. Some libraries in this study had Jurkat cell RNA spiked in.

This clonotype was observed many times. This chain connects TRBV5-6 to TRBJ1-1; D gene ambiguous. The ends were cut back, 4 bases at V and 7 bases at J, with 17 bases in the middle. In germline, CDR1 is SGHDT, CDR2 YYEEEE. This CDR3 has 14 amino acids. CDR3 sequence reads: CASSHWLRADEAFF. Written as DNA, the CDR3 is TGTGCCAGCAGCCATTGGTTGCGGGCAGATGAAGCTTTCTTT.

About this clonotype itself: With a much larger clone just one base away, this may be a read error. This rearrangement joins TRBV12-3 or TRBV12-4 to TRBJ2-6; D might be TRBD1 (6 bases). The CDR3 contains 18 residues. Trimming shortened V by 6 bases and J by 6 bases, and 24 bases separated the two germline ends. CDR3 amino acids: CASRTSYPQGIVANVLTF. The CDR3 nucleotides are TGTGCCAGCAGGACCTCTTACCCCCAGGGGATTGTGGCCAACGTCCTGACTTTC.

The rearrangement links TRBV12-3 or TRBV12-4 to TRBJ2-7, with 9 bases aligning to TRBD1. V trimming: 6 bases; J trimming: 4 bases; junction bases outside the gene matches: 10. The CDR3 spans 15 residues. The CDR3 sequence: CASRLTGTGFYEQYF. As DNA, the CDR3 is TGTGCCAGCAGGCTGACCGGGACAGGGTTTTACGAGCAGTACTTC.

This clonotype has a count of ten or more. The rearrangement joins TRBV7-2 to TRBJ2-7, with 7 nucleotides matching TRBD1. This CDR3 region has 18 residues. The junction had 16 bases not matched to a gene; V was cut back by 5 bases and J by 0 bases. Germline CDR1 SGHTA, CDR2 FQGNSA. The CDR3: CASSPNSRGSPASYEQYF. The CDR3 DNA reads TGTGCCAGCAGCCCAAATTCCAGGGGGTCTCCCGCCTCCTACGAGCAGTACTTC.

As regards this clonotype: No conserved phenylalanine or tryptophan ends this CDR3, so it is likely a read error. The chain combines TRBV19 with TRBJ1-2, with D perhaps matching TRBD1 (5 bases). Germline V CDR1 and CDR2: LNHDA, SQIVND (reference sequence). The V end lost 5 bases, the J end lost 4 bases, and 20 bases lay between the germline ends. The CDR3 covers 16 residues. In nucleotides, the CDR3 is TGTGCCAGTAGTCCATACACAGAGGGGTTCGCCTATGGCTACACCTCC. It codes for CASSPYTEGFAYGYTS.

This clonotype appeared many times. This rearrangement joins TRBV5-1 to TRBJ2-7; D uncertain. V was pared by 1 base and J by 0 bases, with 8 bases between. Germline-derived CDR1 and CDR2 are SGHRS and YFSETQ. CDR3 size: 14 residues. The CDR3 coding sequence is TGCGCCAGCAGCTTGTCTAGTGACTCCTACGAGCAGTACTTC. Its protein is CASSLSSDSYEQYF.

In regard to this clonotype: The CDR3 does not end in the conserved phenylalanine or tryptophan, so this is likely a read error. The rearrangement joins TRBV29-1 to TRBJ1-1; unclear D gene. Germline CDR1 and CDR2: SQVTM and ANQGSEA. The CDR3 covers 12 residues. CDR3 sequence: CSALLQNTEAFL. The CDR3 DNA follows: TGCAGTGCCTTGCTACAGAACACTGAAGCTTTCCTT.

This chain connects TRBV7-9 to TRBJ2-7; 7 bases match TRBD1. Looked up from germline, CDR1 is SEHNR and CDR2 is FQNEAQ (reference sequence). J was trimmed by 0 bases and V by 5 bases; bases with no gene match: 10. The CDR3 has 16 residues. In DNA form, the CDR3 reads TGTGCCAGCAGCCCCCCGGAAGGACAGGACTCCTACGAGCAGTACTTC. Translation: CASSPPEGQDSYEQYF.